The entry below gives a single TCR beta chain sequence along with its context. Sequencing used immunoSEQ multiplex PCR; TCRdb keeps in-frame clones, though not all of them. The table shows approximately 59,000 clones, with about 90% occurring only once. This specimen comes from a study of control samples from healthy donors and cancer patients. The germline V gene has CDR1 SGDLS and CDR2 YYNGEE. The length of the CDR3 is 15 residues. Trimming removed 0 bases from V and 6 bases from J, with 12 bases in between. The sequenced material came from PBMCs. The chain employs TRBV9 and TRBJ2-2; D gene unclear. This sequence was found in a woman aged 55-69 years with lung cancer. Written as DNA, the CDR3 is TGTGCCAGCAGCGTAGGGACCCTTCAGGCCGGGGAGCTGTTTTTT. Translating gives CASSVGTLQAGELFF.